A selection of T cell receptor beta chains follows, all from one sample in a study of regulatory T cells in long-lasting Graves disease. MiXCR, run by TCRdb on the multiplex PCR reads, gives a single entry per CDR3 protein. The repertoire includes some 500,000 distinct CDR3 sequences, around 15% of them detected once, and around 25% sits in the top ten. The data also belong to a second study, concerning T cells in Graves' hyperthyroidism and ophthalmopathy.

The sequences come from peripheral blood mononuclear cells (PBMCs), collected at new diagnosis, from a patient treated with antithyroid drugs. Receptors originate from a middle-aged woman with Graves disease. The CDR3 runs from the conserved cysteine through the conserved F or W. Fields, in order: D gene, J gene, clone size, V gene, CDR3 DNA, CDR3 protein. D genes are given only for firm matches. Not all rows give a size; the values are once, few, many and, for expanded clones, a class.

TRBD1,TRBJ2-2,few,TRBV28,TGTGCCAGCAGTTCAGGGGGCGCGACCGGGGAGCTGTTTTTT,CASSSGGATGELFF
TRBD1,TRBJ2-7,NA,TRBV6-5,TGTGCCAGCAGTTACCCGCGACAGGGTTTCGGCGAGCAGTACTTC,CASSYPRQGFGEQYF
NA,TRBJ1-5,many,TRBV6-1,TGTGCCAGCAGAAAGCCGGGGAGCAATCAGCCCCAGCATTTT,CASRKPGSNQPQHF
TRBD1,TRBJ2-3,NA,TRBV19,TGTGCCAGTAGCGGAGGGACAGGACTCACAGATACGCAGTATTTT,CASSGGTGLTDTQYF
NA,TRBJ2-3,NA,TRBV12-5,TGTGCTAGTGGTTTGGTTCAGGGGCCAGATACGCAGTATTTT,CASGLVQGPDTQYF
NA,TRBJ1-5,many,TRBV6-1,TGTGCCAGCAGCAACAGGGTTAAGGGCAATCAGCCCCAGCATTTT,CASSNRVKGNQPQHF
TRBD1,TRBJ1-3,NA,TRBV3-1,TGTGCCAGCAGCCAAGAGGGGACAGGGCTAGGAAACACCATATATTTT,CASSQEGTGLGNTIYF
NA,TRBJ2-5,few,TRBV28,TGTGCCAGCAGCGTAGATGGGGTCGGGACCCAGTACTTC,CASSVDGVGTQYF
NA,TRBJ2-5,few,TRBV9,TGTGCCAGCAGCGTAGGGGCTAGCCCGTACCAAGAGACCCAGTACTTC,CASSVGASPYQETQYF
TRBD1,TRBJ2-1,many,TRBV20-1,TGCAGTGCTCGTAGGACAGGGGGCCCCAATGAGCAGTTCTTC,CSARRTGGPNEQFF
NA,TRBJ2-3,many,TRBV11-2,TGTGCCAGCAGCTTAGGGCAGAAAGGAGATACGCAGTATTTT,CASSLGQKGDTQYF
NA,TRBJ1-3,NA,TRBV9,TGTGCCAGCAGCCTAGGGGGTGACGGAAACACCATATATTTT,CASSLGGDGNTIYF
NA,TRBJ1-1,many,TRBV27,TGTGCCAGCAGTTTATGGGGGCGGTCGAACACTGAAGCTTTCTTT,CASSLWGRSNTEAFF
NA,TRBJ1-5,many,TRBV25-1,TGTGCCAGCAGTGAATCCGGGACTCCCAGGGGCAATCAGCCCCAGCATTTT,CASSESGTPRGNQPQHF
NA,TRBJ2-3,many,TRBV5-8,TGTGCCAGCAGCTTGGCACCCACTAGTAGCACAGATACGCAGTATTTT,CASSLAPTSSTDTQYF
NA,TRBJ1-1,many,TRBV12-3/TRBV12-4,TGTGCCAGCAGTCAAGGGGCCGGCCTTTCTGCTTTCTTT,CASSQGAGLSAFF
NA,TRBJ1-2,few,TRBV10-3,TGTGCCATCAGTGAAGACTTCGGTGGCTACACCTTC,CAISEDFGGYTF
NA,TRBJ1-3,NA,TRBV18,TGTGCCAGCTCACCACTTGGGCTCGCCGGCGGGGGAAACACCATATATTTT,CASSPLGLAGGGNTIYF
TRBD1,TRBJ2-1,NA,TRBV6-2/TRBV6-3,TGTGCCAGCAGAGGACAGGGTCACTACAATGAGCAGTTCTTC,CASRGQGHYNEQFF
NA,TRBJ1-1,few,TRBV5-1,TGCGCCAGCAGCTTGTCGGGGGACATTCAGAACACTGAAGCTTTCTTT,CASSLSGDIQNTEAFF
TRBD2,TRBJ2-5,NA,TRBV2,TGTGCCAGCAGTGCTTCTAGCGGGGGGGCCGGAGAGACCCAGTACTTC,CASSASSGGAGETQYF
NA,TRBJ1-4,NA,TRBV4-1,TGCGCCAGCAGCCTTACAGGGTTTAATGAAAAACTGTTTTTT,CASSLTGFNEKLFF